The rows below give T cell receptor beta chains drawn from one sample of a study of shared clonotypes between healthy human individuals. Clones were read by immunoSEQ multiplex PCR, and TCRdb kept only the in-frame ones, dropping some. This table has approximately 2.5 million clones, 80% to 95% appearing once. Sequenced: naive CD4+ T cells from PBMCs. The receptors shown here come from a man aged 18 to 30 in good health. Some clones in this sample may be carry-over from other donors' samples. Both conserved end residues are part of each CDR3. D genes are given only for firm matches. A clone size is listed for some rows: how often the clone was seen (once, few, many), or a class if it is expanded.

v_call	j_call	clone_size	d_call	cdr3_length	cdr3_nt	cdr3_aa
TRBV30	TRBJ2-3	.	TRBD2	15	TGTGCCTGGAGTCCTGGGACTAGCGGAACAGATACGCAGTATTTT	CAWSPGTSGTDTQYF
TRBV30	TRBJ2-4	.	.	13	TGTGCCTGGACACCCTCGGCCAAAAACATTCAGTACTTC	CAWTPSAKNIQYF
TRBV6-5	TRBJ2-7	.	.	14	TGTGCCAGCAGCAACGGAGGGGCCCCTTACGAGCAGTACTTC	CASSNGGAPYEQYF
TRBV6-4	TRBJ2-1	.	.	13	TGTGCCAGCAGTGAGTTATTAGCTGGTGAGCAGTTCTTC	CASSELLAGEQFF
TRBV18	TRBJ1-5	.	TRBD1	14	TGTGCCAGCTCACCATTGGACAGGGGTCAGCCCCAGCATTTT	CASSPLDRGQPQHF
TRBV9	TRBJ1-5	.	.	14	TGTGCCAGCAGCCCACAGGGAGTAGACCAGCCCCAGCATTTT	CASSPQGVDQPQHF
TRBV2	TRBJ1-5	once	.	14	TGTGCCAGCACCGGACGTCTTGAGAATCAGCCCCAGCATTTT	CASTGRLENQPQHF
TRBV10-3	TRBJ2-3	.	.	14	TGTGCCATCAAGAAGCCTAGTTCAACGGATACGCAGTATTTT	CAIKKPSSTDTQYF
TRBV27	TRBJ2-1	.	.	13	TGTGCCCGCCGGGAGAGGGTGAGGAATGAGCAGTTCTTC	CARRERVRNEQFF
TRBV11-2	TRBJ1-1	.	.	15	TGTGCCAGCAGCACCGAGAATTACAGGGTGTCTGAAGCTTTCTTT	CASSTENYRVSEAFF
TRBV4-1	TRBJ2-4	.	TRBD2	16	TGCGCCAGCAGCCAAGGGGAGAGGGGCGGGAGGATAGTTCAGTACTTC	CASSQGERGGRIVQYF
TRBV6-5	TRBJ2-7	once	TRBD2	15	TGTGCCAGCAGACTAAAACTAGCGGGGACCTACGAGCAGTACTTC	CASRLKLAGTYEQYF
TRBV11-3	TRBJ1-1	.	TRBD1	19	TGTGCCAGCAGCTTAGATAATGAGACAGGGAAGTTAGAAGGCACTGAAGCTTTCTTT	CASSLDNETGKLEGTEAFF
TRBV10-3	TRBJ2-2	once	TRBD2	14	TGTGCCATCGGTAGCGGGACGAACACCGGGGAGCTGTTTTTT	CAIGSGTNTGELFF
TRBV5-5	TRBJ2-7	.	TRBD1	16	TGTGCCAGCACCCTTGGTCGACAGGGCCTATCCTACGAGCAGTACTTC	CASTLGRQGLSYEQYF
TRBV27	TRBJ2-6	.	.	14	TGTGCCAGCAGTTTGGACTCTGGGGCCAACGTCCTGACTTTC	CASSLDSGANVLTF
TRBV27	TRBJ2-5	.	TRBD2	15	TGTGCCAGCGGCCCCCGACCCGGGACGGGAGGGTTCCAGTACTTC	CASGPRPGTGGFQYF
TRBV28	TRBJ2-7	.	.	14	TGTGCCAGCAGTCAGACGGGACCTCCAGACGAGCAGTACTTC	CASSQTGPPDEQYF
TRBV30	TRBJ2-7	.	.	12	TGTGCCTGGAGTGGAGGCTCCTACGAGCAGTACTTC	CAWSGGSYEQYF
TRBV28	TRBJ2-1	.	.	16	TGTGCCAGCCGCCGAGGGACGGTTGGACTTCAAATGGGGCAGTTCTTC	CASRRGTVGLQMGQFF
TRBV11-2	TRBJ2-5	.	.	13	TGTGCCAGCAGCCCCGGTCAATTAGAGACCCAGTACTTC	CASSPGQLETQYF
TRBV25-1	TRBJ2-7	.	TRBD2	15	TGTGCCAGCAGTGAAGCGGCTAGCGGGAAGCTCGAGCAGTACTTC	CASSEAASGKLEQYF
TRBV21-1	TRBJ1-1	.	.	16	TGTGCCAGCAGCTCCCCCGAGACGGGAAAGAACACTGAAGCTTTCTTT	CASSSPETGKNTEAFF
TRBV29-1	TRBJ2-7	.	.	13	TGCAGCGTTGCTTCGCAGTGGAGCTACGAGCAGTACTTC	CSVASQWSYEQYF
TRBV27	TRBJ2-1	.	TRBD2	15	TGTGCCAGCAGTTCTCCGGGAGGGCCAGGGGATGAGCAGTTCTTC	CASSSPGGPGDEQFF
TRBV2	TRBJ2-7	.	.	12	TGTGCCAGCGGGTCCTACTCCTACGAGCAGTACTTC	CASGSYSYEQYF
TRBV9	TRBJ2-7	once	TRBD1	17	TGTGCCAGCAGCGTAGCCCCATCGGGACAGGGGGCCTACGAGCAGTACTTC	CASSVAPSGQGAYEQYF
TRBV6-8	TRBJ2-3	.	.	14	TGTGCCAGCAGTTACGTGGTATTGACAGATACGCAGTATTTT	CASSYVVLTDTQYF
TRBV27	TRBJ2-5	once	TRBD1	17	TGTGCCAGCAGTTTTAGGGCAGGGGGCGATAGTCAAGAGACCCAGTACTTC	CASSFRAGGDSQETQYF
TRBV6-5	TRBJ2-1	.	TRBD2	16	TGTGCCAGCAGTTACTCGAGACTAGCGGGCTTTGATGAGCAGTTCTTC	CASSYSRLAGFDEQFF
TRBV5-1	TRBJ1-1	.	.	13	TGCGCCAGCAGAGCTGACACGAACACTGAAGCTTTCTTT	CASRADTNTEAFF
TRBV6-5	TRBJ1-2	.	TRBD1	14	TGTGCCAGCAGTTACGGGACAGGGACTTATGGCTACACCTTC	CASSYGTGTYGYTF
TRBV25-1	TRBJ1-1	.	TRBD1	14	TGTGCCAGCGCCGGACAGGTGATGAACACTGAAGCTTTCTTT	CASAGQVMNTEAFF
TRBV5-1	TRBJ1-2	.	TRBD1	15	TGCGCCAGCAGCGTCGAGGGTCAGGGGGCAGGTGGCTACACCTTC	CASSVEGQGAGGYTF
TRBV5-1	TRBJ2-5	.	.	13	TGCGCCAGCAGCCGGGCCCCTTCGGAGACCCAGTACTTC	CASSRAPSETQYF
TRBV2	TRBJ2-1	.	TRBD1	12	TGTGCCAGCAGCGACAGGGCCGGTGAGCAGTTCTTC	CASSDRAGEQFF
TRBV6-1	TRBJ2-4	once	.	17	TGTGCCAGCAGTGAACATCCCGCGAGGGGGGCCAAAAACATTCAGTACTTC	CASSEHPARGAKNIQYF
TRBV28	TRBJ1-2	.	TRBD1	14	TGTGCCAGCAGTTCACCCGGGACAGACTATGGCTACACCTTC	CASSSPGTDYGYTF
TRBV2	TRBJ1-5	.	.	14	TGTGCCAGCAGTGAGGCGCAGGGCTATCAGCCCCAGCATTTT	CASSEAQGYQPQHF
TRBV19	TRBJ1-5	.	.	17	TGTGCCAGTAGTATAGGGTGGGCAGGGGAGACCAATCAGCCCCAGCATTTT	CASSIGWAGETNQPQHF
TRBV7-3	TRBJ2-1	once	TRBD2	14	TGTGCCAGCAGCTTAACGACTAGCGGGAGTGAGCAGTTCTTC	CASSLTTSGSEQFF
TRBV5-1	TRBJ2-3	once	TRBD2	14	TGCGCCAGCAGCCCCCTAGCGGGAACAGATACGCAGTATTTT	CASSPLAGTDTQYF
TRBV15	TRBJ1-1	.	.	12	TGTGCCACCAGCAGGGCGAGGACTGAAGCTTTCTTT	CATSRARTEAFF
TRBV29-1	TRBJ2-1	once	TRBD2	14	TGCAGCGTTGAAGGCCGTGAGCGGGAGGGTGAGCAGTTCTTC	CSVEGREREGEQFF
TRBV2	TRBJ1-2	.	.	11	TGTGCCAGCAGTGCTGGTGAAGGCTACACCTTC	CASSAGEGYTF
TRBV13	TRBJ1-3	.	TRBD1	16	TGTGCCAGCAGTCAGACCGCCGGGACAGCCCGAAACACCATATATTTT	CASSQTAGTARNTIYF
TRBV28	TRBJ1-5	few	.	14	TGTGCCAGCAGTTGGTTAACGGGCAATCAGCCCCAGCATTTT	CASSWLTGNQPQHF
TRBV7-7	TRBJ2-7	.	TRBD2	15	TGTGCCAGCAGCAGGGGACTAGCAGCGAACTACGAGCAGTACTTC	CASSRGLAANYEQYF
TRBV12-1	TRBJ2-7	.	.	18	TGTGCCAGCAGCTTTGCTCCCAGGACTAGCGAGAAATCCTACGAGCAGTACTTC	CASSFAPRTSEKSYEQYF
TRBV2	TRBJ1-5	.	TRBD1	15	TGTGCCAGCAGGCCCCTTACAGGGGTCGACCAGCCCCAGCATTTT	CASRPLTGVDQPQHF
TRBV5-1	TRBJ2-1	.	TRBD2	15	TGCGCCAGCAGCCCCTTAGTAGCGGGAACCAATGAGCAGTTCTTC	CASSPLVAGTNEQFF
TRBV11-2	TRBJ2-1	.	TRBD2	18	TGTGCCAGCAGCCGAGCCGGGACTAGCGGGACCTCCTACAATGAGCAGTTCTTC	CASSRAGTSGTSYNEQFF
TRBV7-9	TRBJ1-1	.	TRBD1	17	TGTGCCAGCAGCCCCGGACAGGGCGAACCCAAGGGCACTGAAGCTTTCTTT	CASSPGQGEPKGTEAFF
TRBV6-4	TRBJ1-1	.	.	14	TGTGCCAGCAGGGAATTATCGGGTGTCGCTGAAGCTTTCTTT	CASRELSGVAEAFF
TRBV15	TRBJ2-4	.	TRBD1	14	TGTGCCACCAGCAGTGACAGGGGGGTAAACATTCAGTACTTC	CATSSDRGVNIQYF
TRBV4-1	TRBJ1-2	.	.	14	TGCGCCAGCAGCCAAGATAGCGGAACACCAGGCTACACCTTC	CASSQDSGTPGYTF
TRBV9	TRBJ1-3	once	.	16	TGTGCCAGCAGCGTAGCGGACAAACAATCTGGAAACACCATATATTTT	CASSVADKQSGNTIYF
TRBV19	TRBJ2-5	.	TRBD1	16	TGTGCCAGTAGCCCCTTTGGGACAGGCTTCCAAGAGACCCAGTACTTC	CASSPFGTGFQETQYF
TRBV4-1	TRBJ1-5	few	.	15	TGCGCCAGCAGCCAAGATCGGGCAGGGACTCAGCCCCAGCATTTT	CASSQDRAGTQPQHF
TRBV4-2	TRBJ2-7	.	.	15	TGTGCCAGCAGCCAGCAATACCTTGAGCACTACGAGCAGTACTTC	CASSQQYLEHYEQYF